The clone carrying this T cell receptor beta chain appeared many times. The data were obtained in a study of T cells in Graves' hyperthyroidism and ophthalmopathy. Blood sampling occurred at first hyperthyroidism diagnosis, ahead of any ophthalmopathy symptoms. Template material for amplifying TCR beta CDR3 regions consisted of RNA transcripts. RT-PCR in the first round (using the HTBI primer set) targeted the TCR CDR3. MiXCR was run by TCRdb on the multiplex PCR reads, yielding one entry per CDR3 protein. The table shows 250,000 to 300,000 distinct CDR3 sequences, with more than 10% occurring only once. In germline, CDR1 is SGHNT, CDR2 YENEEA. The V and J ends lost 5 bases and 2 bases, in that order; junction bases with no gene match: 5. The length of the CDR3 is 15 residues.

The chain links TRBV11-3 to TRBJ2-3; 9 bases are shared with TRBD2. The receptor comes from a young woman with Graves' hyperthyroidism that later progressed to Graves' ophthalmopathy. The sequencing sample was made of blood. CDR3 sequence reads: CASSQASGDTDTQYF. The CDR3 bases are TGTGCCAGCAGCCAAGCTAGCGGGGACACAGATACGCAGTATTTT.